The 32 T cell receptor beta chains presented below share a single source sample, sequenced in a study of vaccination and CD4 T cells after COVID-19. The Oncomine TCR Beta short-read assay was applied to DNA of cultured CD4+ T cells. MiXCR, run by TCRdb on the PCR reads, gives a single entry per CDR3 protein. The sample lists about 16,000 distinct CDR3 sequences; 52% were seen once. Noted treatment: approximately nine-day PBMC culture with coronavirus spike peptide pools or control peptides (ViraFEST assay). Their target antigens are unknown. The specimen was CD4+ T cells from blood, cultured in vitro, collected before SARS-CoV-2 vaccination. The receptors derive from a human donor who had recovered from COVID-19.

The genes are TRBV7-2 and TRBJ2-5; D gene uncertain. The CDR3 sequence is 12 residues long. CDR1 SGHTA and CDR2 FQGNSA come from the germline V gene. The ends were cut back, 5 bases at V and 6 bases at J, with 10 bases in the middle. CDR3 in amino acids: CASSLFGQTQYF. The CDR3 bases are TGTGCCAGCAGCCTTTTTGGCCAGACCCAGTACTTC.

This rearrangement joins TRBV27 to TRBJ2-3; D remains ambiguous. CDR1 and CDR2 (germline): MNHEY, SMNVEV (reference sequence). Trimming removed 3 bases at V and 5 bases at J, with 15 bases between. This CDR3 is built from 15 residues. The CDR3: CASSFRQEYRDTQYF. CDR3 coding DNA: TGTGCCAGCAGTTTCAGGCAGGAATATCGAGATACGCAGTATTTT.

CDR3 region: CASSKQASISNQPQHF. The CDR3 region has the DNA TGTGCCAGCAGCAAACAGGCGTCGATTAGCAATCAGCCCCAGCATTTT. The rearrangement uses TRBV21-1 and TRBJ1-5. TRBV21-1 corresponds to a pseudogene. There are 16 residues in the CDR3.

This clonotype has just one count. The rearrangement joins TRBV7-3 to TRBJ2-2; maybe TRBD1 (5 bases). The V gene lost 3 bases and the J gene lost 4 bases, with 12 bases spanning the gap. Germline-derived CDR1 and CDR2 are SGHTA and FQGTGA. The CDR3 loop spans 15 amino acids. In DNA form, the CDR3 reads TGTGCCAGCAGCTTCTCACAGGACGGCACCGGGGAGCTGTTTTTT. Translation gives CASSFSQDGTGELFF.

The rearrangement uses TRBV7-3 and TRBJ2-1; the D gene is possibly TRBD2 (5 bases). This CDR3 is 13 amino acids long. V was shortened by 5 bases and J by 1 base, with 6 bases between the two germline ends. From germline, CDR1 is SGHTA and CDR2 FQGTGA. The CDR3 bases are TGTGCCAGCAGCCGGGGTTCCTACAATGAGCAGTTCTTC. Translating gives CASSRGSYNEQFF.

The chain carries TRBV28 and TRBJ1-5; no reliable D call. V gave up 4 bases and J gave up 4 bases, with 20 bases separating them. Germline assignment: CDR1 MDHEN and CDR2 SYDVKM. This CDR3 spans 17 amino acids. DNA of the CDR3: TGTGCCAGCAGTTGGCGTTTATGGAAGAAAGCAAATCAGCCCCAGCATTTT. Translated, it gives CASSWRLWKKANQPQHF.

This chain uses TRBV27 with TRBJ1-5; maybe TRBD1 (6 bases). This CDR3 contains 13 residues. Germline CDR1 reads MNHEY; CDR2 reads SMNVEV (reference sequence). Trimming took 6 bases from V and 2 from J, leaving 8 bases between them. The CDR3 region is CASRQGGNQPQHF. The CDR3 nucleotides read TGTGCCAGCAGACAGGGTGGCAATCAGCCCCAGCATTTT.

The chain uses TRBV6-2 or TRBV6-3 and TRBJ1-2, with 8 bases identical to TRBD1. Germline V gene sequence: CDR1 MNHEY, CDR2 SVGEGT. The CDR3 length is 14 residues. V shed 7 bases and J 1 base; nucleotides not matched to a gene: 5. The CDR3 DNA reads as TGTGCCAGCACCAGGGGGCAGAATAACTATGGCTACACCTTC. It encodes CASTRGQNNYGYTF.

The genes are TRBV7-9 and TRBJ2-1, with D possibly TRBD1 on 6 matching bases. This CDR3 contains 16 residues. V lost 3 bases and J 5 bases, leaving 17 bases between the germline ends. In germline, CDR1 is SEHNR, CDR2 FQNEAQ (reference sequence). CDR3 residues: CASSLIKTGNHNEQFF. The CDR3 region has the DNA TGTGCCAGCAGCTTGATAAAAACAGGGAATCACAATGAGCAGTTCTTC.

The chain has TRBV20-1 and TRBJ1-5; no firm D call. Germline V CDR1 and CDR2: DFQATT, SNEGSKA (reference sequence). Trimming pared 2 bases from V and 10 bases from J, leaving 18 bases between. This CDR3 has 14 amino acids. CDR3 loop: CSARRAGLIDPQHF. CDR3 nucleotides: TGCAGTGCTAGACGGGCAGGCTTAATTGATCCCCAGCATTTT.

The genes are TRBV19 and TRBJ1-1, with 8 nucleotides matching TRBD1. Germline V gene lookup returns CDR1 LNHDA and CDR2 SQIVND (reference sequence). The V gene end was trimmed by 7 bases and the J gene end by 1 base; junction bases not matched to a gene: 11. CDR3 length: 16 amino acids. The CDR3 DNA reads as TGTGCCAGTACCGACCGACAGGGGCTGGGGAACACTGAAGCTTTCTTT. This sequence encodes CASTDRQGLGNTEAFF.

V gene TRBV7-2 combines with J gene TRBJ1-1; possible D gene TRBD1, 6 bases. CDR1 is SGHTA, CDR2 FQGNSA, per germline. The V and J ends lost 0 bases and 4 bases respectively, with 12 bases between them. The CDR3 sequence is 15 residues long. CDR3 nucleotides: TGTGCCAGCAGCTTAGCGAGTCAGGGGTTCACTGAAGCTTTCTTT. This translates into CASSLASQGFTEAFF.

This clonotype qualifies as medium-sized (0.01 to 0.1%). The V and J genes are TRBV6-1 and TRBJ1-1; tentatively, D is TRBD1 (6 bases). Germline V gene sequence: CDR1 MNHNS, CDR2 SASEGT. The CDR3 contains 15 residues. Trimming left V 6 bases short and J 1 base short, with 15 bases between. The CDR3 spells CASSQNGGRNTEAFF. The CDR3 DNA reads TGTGCCAGCAGCCAGAATGGGGGCAGGAACACTGAAGCTTTCTTT.

The V and J genes are TRBV3-1 and TRBJ1-6; 9 bases agree with TRBD1. Per the germline V gene, CDR1 is LGHDT and CDR2 is YNNKEL (reference sequence). The CDR3 covers 15 residues. Trimming removed 4 bases from V and 7 bases from J; junction bases left unmatched: 5. The CDR3 loop reads CASSPRTGVNSPLHF. In DNA form, the CDR3 reads TGTGCCAGCAGCCCCCGGACAGGGGTAAATTCACCCCTCCACTTT. The full variable domain, in which reference TRBV3-1 and TRBJ1-6 provide the parts outside the CDR3, is DTAVSQTPKYLVTQMGNDKSIKCEQNLGHDTMYWYKQDSKKFLKIMFSYNNKELIINETVPNRFSPKSPDKAHLNLHINSLELGDSAVYFCASSPRTGVNSPLHFGNGTRLTVT.

The chain recombines TRBV6-5 with TRBJ2-7; 9 positions agree with TRBD1. Germline V CDR1 and CDR2: MNHEY, SVGAGI. Germline trimming cut 2 bases from V and 7 bases from J; bases unmatched to any gene: 12. The CDR3 contains 16 residues. Here the CDR3 reads CASSYDFGTGWGEQYF. DNA of the CDR3: TGTGCCAGCAGTTACGATTTTGGGACAGGGTGGGGTGAGCAGTACTTC.

This rearrangement joins TRBV2 to TRBJ2-1; 7 bases align to TRBD2. With V trimmed by 7 bases and J by 1 base, 4 bases remained unmatched. Germline-derived CDR1 and CDR2 are SNHLY and FYNNEI. This CDR3 comprises 14 residues. As DNA, the CDR3 is TGTGCCAGCACCCTAGCGGCTTCCTACAATGAGCAGTTCTTC. This sequence encodes CASTLAASYNEQFF.

The genes are TRBV18 and TRBJ1-2, with D possibly matching TRBD1 (5 bases). Germline lookup yields CDR1 KGHSH and CDR2 LQKENI. Trimming stripped 6 bases from V and 4 bases from J, with 18 bases between. This CDR3 is built from 15 residues. CDR3 DNA: TGTGCCAGCTCCACCTCTGGGGGGAAGTTCTATGGCTACACCTTC. Translation gives CASSTSGGKFYGYTF.

The chain links TRBV5-4 to TRBJ1-6; 7 nucleotides line up with TRBD1. The germline CDR1 and CDR2 sequences are SGHNT and YYREEE (reference sequence). The CDR3 has 15 amino acids. V trimming: 3 bases; J trimming: 5 bases; junction bases outside the gene matches: 5. In DNA, the CDR3 is TGTGCCAGCAGCTCGCCGGGACAGCATAATTCACCCCTCCACTTT. This encodes CASSSPGQHNSPLHF. Filled out from reference TRBV5-4 and TRBJ1-6, the complete variable domain reads ETGVTQSPTHLIKTRGQQVTLRCSSQSGHNTVSWYQQALGQGPQFIFQYYREEENGRGNFPPRFSGLQFPNYSSELNVNALELDDSALYLCASSSPGQHNSPLHFGNGTRLTVT.

This clonotype was detected only a few times. This rearrangement joins TRBV6-2 or TRBV6-3 to TRBJ2-5; D remains unclear. V was clipped by 10 bases and J by 2 bases, with 14 bases between them. CDR1 and CDR2 from the germline V gene are MNHEY and SVGEGT. The CDR3 runs to 13 residues. CDR3 in amino acids: CATSATVQETQYF. The CDR3, as DNA: TGTGCCACCTCAGCCACGGTTCAAGAGACCCAGTACTTC.

This clonotype was counted only a few times. This sequence joins TRBV19 and TRBJ2-7, with 9 bases lining up with TRBD2. V was pared by 5 bases and J by 4 bases, with 3 bases of the junction left unmatched. The CDR3 covers 13 residues. Germline V lookup: CDR1 LNHDA, CDR2 SQIVND (reference sequence). The CDR3 DNA sequence: TGTGCCAGTAGTCGAGCGGGGGGATACGAGCAGTACTTC. Protein: CASSRAGGYEQYF.

The chain is built from TRBV9 and TRBJ2-7; D may correspond to TRBD1 or TRBD2 (5 bases each). The germline gives CDR1 SGDLS, CDR2 YYNGEE. This CDR3 is built from 14 residues. V was shortened by 2 bases and J by 3 bases, with 12 bases between the two germline ends. CDR3: CASSVAGTDYEQYF. The CDR3, as DNA: TGTGCCAGCAGCGTGGCAGGGACCGACTACGAGCAGTACTTC.

This clonotype showed up just a few times. This rearrangement joins TRBV6-2 or TRBV6-3 to TRBJ1-2; tentative D call: TRBD1 (5 bases). Germline V gene sequence: CDR1 MNHEY, CDR2 SVGEGT. Trimming removed 3 bases at V and 4 bases at J, with 9 bases between. This CDR3 has 13 amino acids. The chain's CDR3 is CASSYLGGYGYTF. The CDR3 DNA reads TGTGCCAGCAGTTATTTGGGGGGCTATGGCTACACCTTC.

V and J are TRBV20-1 and TRBJ2-1; 7 positions match TRBD1. Losses at the gene ends were 6 bases for V and 4 bases for J; bases not matched to a gene: 6. Germline V lookup: CDR1 DFQATT, CDR2 SNEGSKA (reference sequence). CDR3 length equals 13 residues. The CDR3 protein is CSASGTEYNEQFF. CDR3 in DNA: TGCAGTGCCTCCGGGACAGAGTACAATGAGCAGTTCTTC.

The gene calls are TRBV7-2 and TRBJ2-2, with 8 nucleotides matching TRBD2. CDR3 length: 15 amino acids. With 3 bases clipped from V and 5 bases from J, the junction kept 5 bases outside the gene matches. Germline CDR1 is SGHTA and CDR2 is FQGNSA. This CDR3 is CASSFGGGTTGELFF. The CDR3 DNA reads as TGTGCCAGCAGCTTCGGGGGGGGGACGACCGGGGAGCTGTTTTTT.

The chain links TRBV11-3 to TRBJ1-2; TRBD1 is a possible D gene (6 bases). There are 12 residues in the CDR3. Germline CDR1 SGHNT, CDR2 YENEEA. Trimming removed 8 bases at V and 6 bases at J, with 13 bases between. The CDR3 DNA reads TGTGCCAGCTCGCGGACAGACGATGGCTACACCTTC. It is translated as CASSRTDDGYTF.

This clonotype was picked up a small number of times. For the CDR3, the DNA is TGTGCCACCAGCAGAGAGGAAGGGGCGGTTGGAAACACCATATATTTT. The encoded protein is CATSREEGAVGNTIYF. The chain recombines TRBV15 with TRBJ1-3; a possible D gene is TRBD1 (5 bases). The CDR3 is 16 residues long. Germline V gives CDR1 LNHNV, CDR2 YYDKDF (reference sequence). V lost 0 bases and J lost 3, with 12 bases in between.

The CDR3 region is CASSPHATGGTEAFF. The CDR3 nucleotides read TGTGCCAGCAGTCCGCACGCGACAGGGGGCACTGAAGCTTTCTTT. This chain connects TRBV6-1 to TRBJ1-1; TRBD1 matches 9 bases. J was trimmed by 4 bases and V by 5 bases; bases with no gene match: 8. Germline loops: CDR1 MNHNS, CDR2 SASEGT. This CDR3 comprises 15 residues.

This clonotype was counted a few times. The rearrangement joins TRBV7-2 to TRBJ1-5; TRBD1 matches 9 bases. The junction had 7 bases not matched to a gene; V was cut back by 4 bases and J by 6 bases. From germline, CDR1 is SGHTA and CDR2 FQGNSA. This CDR3 has 15 amino acids. This CDR3 reads CASSSQGQGSQPQHF. The CDR3 DNA reads TGTGCCAGCAGCTCCCAAGGACAGGGGAGTCAGCCCCAGCATTTT.

This chain joins TRBV5-4 and TRBJ2-1; the match to TRBD2 covers 13 bases. Germline-derived CDR1 and CDR2 are SGHNT and YYREEE (reference sequence). The CDR3 is made up of 18 amino acids. The V and J ends lost 4 bases and 12 bases, in that order; junction bases with no gene match: 19. CDR3 protein: CASSPGLAGVSGAYVQFF. The DNA for the CDR3 is TGTGCCAGCAGCCCCGGACTAGCGGGAGTTTCTGGAGCGTATGTGCAGTTCTTC.

This clonotype was recorded a few times. The V and J genes are TRBV7-9 and TRBJ2-5, with D possibly being TRBD2 (7 bases). CDR3 length: 15 residues. In germline, CDR1 is SEHNR, CDR2 FQNEAQ (reference sequence). Trimming stripped 2 bases from V and 5 bases from J, with 15 bases between. The CDR3 loop reads CASSLSGGLRETQYF. The CDR3 region has the DNA TGTGCCAGCAGCTTATCGGGGGGCCTTAGGGAGACCCAGTACTTC.

The chain uses TRBV19 and TRBJ1-2; perhaps TRBD1 as D (5 bases). V was clipped by 7 bases and J by 3 bases, with 12 bases between them. The CDR3 has 13 amino acids. CDR1 and CDR2 (germline): LNHDA, SQIVND (reference sequence). CDR3 in DNA: TGTGCCAGTACCCGGGGGGGGTACTATGGCTACACCTTC. Amino acid sequence: CASTRGGYYGYTF.

The rearrangement uses TRBV6-2 or TRBV6-3 and TRBJ1-5, with TRBD1 matching over 9 bases. Germline V gene data show CDR1 as MNHEY and CDR2 as SVGEGT. The trim removed 5 bases at V and 2 bases at J, leaving 10 bases unmatched. The CDR3 extends over 17 amino acids. CDR3 sequence (DNA): TGTGCCAGCAGTATCGGGACAGGGTACGTGGGCAATCAGCCCCAGCATTTT. This gives the protein CASSIGTGYVGNQPQHF.